The source of this TCR beta chain is a study of graft-versus-host responses after intestinal transplantation. This CDR3 region has 14 residues. Trimming cost V 4 bases and J 3 bases; bases outside gene matches: 4. Germline V lookup: CDR1 SGHDT, CDR2 YYEEEE. This clone has only one observation. Its antigen is still unknown. Sequenced by immunoSEQ multiplex PCR; TCRdb stores in-frame clones only, minus some. The sample lists roughly 120,000 clones, approximately 95% seen once, with around 0.12% in the top ten. Study results and limitations: Some patients had graft-donor T cell macrochimerism, and their allografts showed high graft-versus-host to host-versus-graft clonal ratios.

This receptor was taken from a human donor who received an intestinal transplant. Source: unstimulated CD4+ T cells sorted from spleen or lymph node cells, taken before intestinal transplant. The rearrangement uses TRBV5-6 and TRBJ2-1, with 7 positions matching TRBD1. In nucleotides, the CDR3 is TGTGCCAGCAGCAACAGGGGATACTACAATGAGCAGTTCTTC. It codes for CASSNRGYYNEQFF.